Shown below are 24 T cell receptor beta chains from a single sample sequenced in a study of shared clonotypes between healthy human individuals (dated by TCRdb to about 2020). Library preparation employed the immunoSEQ multiplex PCR assay. What TCRdb holds here is the immuneACCESS table cut down to in-frame rearrangements. Part of the clones is not present; checked against another copy, under half of the missing clones reflect an unresolved V gene, and the others are unexplained. In all, the sample holds some 2,000,000 clones, and approximately 95% of those were seen once. Clones ranked in the top ten supply more than 0.1% of the sample. The sample was naive CD4+ T cells sorted from blood. Per the publication, the cell subset or site label means: CD45RA+ positively selected. These receptors originate from a man between 18 and 29 years old in good health.

This chain links TRBV30 with TRBJ1-3; D possibly corresponds to TRBD1 (6 bases). CDR1 is GTSNPN, CDR2 SVGIG, per germline (reference sequence). Trimming took 5 bases from V and 2 from J, leaving 10 bases between them. This CDR3 spans 13 amino acids. The CDR3 reads CAWGGAPGNTIYF. The DNA of the CDR3 is TGTGCCTGGGGGGGGGCCCCTGGAAACACCATATATTTT. Full variable domain (rest looked up from reference TRBV30 and TRBJ1-3): SQTIHQWPATLVQPVGSPLSLECTVEGTSNPNLYWYRQAAGRGLQLLFYSVGIGQISSEVPQNLSASRPQDRQFILSSKKLLLSDSGFYLCAWGGAPGNTIYFGEGSWLTVV.

The chain combines TRBV27 with TRBJ2-7; D not certain. Trimming pared 1 base from V and 1 base from J, leaving 5 bases between. There are 13 residues in the CDR3. The germline V gene has CDR1 MNHEY and CDR2 SMNVEV (reference sequence). The CDR3 nucleotides read TGTGCCAGCAGTTTATGGCCTTCCTACGAGCAGTACTTC. Its translation: CASSLWPSYEQYF.

With regard to this clone: This may come from a read error, since a much larger clone is one base off. The chain recombines TRBV25-1 with TRBJ1-6; tentative D call: TRBD1 (5 bases). The V end was cut by 3 bases, the J end by 9 bases, with 18 bases between. Germline V gene lookup returns CDR1 MGHDK and CDR2 SYGVNS. This CDR3 region has 16 residues. The CDR3 region is CASSDERATGLSPLHF. The CDR3, as DNA: TGTGCCAGCAGTGATGAGCGAGCGACGGGACTTTCACCCCTCCACTTT.

This clone has just a few counts. Other nucleotide sequences from this sample produce the same CDR3. CDR3 sequence reads: CASSSQNTEAFF. CDR3 bases: TGCGCCAGCAGCTCCCAAAACACTGAAGCTTTCTTT. The V call is TRBV5-1, the J call TRBJ1-1; D not resolved. The CDR3 sequence is 12 residues long. Germline lookup yields CDR1 SGHRS and CDR2 YFSETQ. Trimming removed 3 bases from V and 2 bases from J, with 5 bases in between.

Note on this clone: Different DNA sequences within this sample yield the same CDR3. This chain connects TRBV7-2 to TRBJ2-1; 8 positions match TRBD2. Trimming removed 5 bases from V and 0 bases from J; junction bases left unmatched: 6. The CDR3 has 16 amino acids. Germline loops: CDR1 SGHTA, CDR2 FQGNSA. Here the CDR3 DNA reads TGTGCCAGCAGCCTCGCAGGGACTAGCTCCTACAATGAGCAGTTCTTC. Protein sequence: CASSLAGTSSYNEQFF.

This chain links TRBV7-9 with TRBJ2-3, with D unclear. The germline V and J ends were trimmed by 7 bases and 4 bases, with 12 bases remaining between them. Germline V CDR1 and CDR2: SEHNR, FQNEAQ (reference sequence). This CDR3 comprises 13 residues. CDR3: CASNPAGPDTQYF. The CDR3 coding sequence is TGTGCCAGCAACCCGGCCGGTCCAGATACGCAGTATTTT.

The J gene is TRBJ1-1, the V gene TRBV25-1; 7 nucleotides match TRBD1. The CDR3 contains 17 residues. From germline, CDR1 is MGHDK and CDR2 SYGVNS. Trimming took 6 bases from V and 0 from J; bases not matched to a gene: 13. CDR3 sequence reads: CASSARGKTPLNTEAFF. The CDR3 bases are TGTGCCAGCAGCGCCAGGGGGAAAACCCCACTGAACACTGAAGCTTTCTTT.

The gene calls are TRBV2 and TRBJ2-3; D is ambiguous. The ends were cut back, 4 bases at V and 5 bases at J, with 10 bases in the middle. Germline assignment: CDR1 SNHLY and CDR2 FYNNEI. This CDR3 region has 13 residues. The CDR3 sequence: CASSVISGDTQYF. The CDR3 DNA follows: TGTGCCAGCAGTGTTATATCGGGAGATACGCAGTATTTT.

Concerning this clone: In the same sample, other DNA sequences code for this CDR3. The chain has TRBV19 and TRBJ2-7; 13 bases are a match to TRBD2. The CDR3 length is 16 residues. Germline V gene lookup returns CDR1 LNHDA and CDR2 SQIVND (reference sequence). Trimming cost V 0 bases and J 2 bases; bases outside gene matches: 1. CDR3 DNA: TGTGCCAGTAGTATAGAAGGGACTAGCGGGGCCTACGAGCAGTACTTC. The encoded protein is CASSIEGTSGAYEQYF. Based on the CDR3 plus reference TRBV19 and TRBJ2-7, the full variable domain is DGGITQSPKYLFRKEGQNVTLSCEQNLNHDAMYWYRQDPGQGLRLIYYSQIVNDFQKGDIAEGYSVSREKKESFPLTVTSAQKNPTAFYLCASSIEGTSGAYEQYFGPGTRLTVT.

The chain links TRBV30 to TRBJ1-5; D is undetermined. The CDR3 runs 13 residues. Germline values: CDR1 GTSNPN, CDR2 SVGIG (reference sequence). V shed 2 bases and J shed 3 bases, with 8 bases lying between them. CDR3 DNA: TGTGCCTGGAGTTCGGGTAACAATCAGCCCCAGCATTTT. Translation gives CAWSSGNNQPQHF.

The chain uses TRBV30 and TRBJ1-4; TRBD1 agrees at 9 bases. This CDR3 is 15 amino acids long. Trimming at V came to 1 base and at J to 6 bases, leaving 6 bases not matched to a gene. The germline V gene has CDR1 GTSNPN and CDR2 SVGIG (reference sequence). The CDR3 region has the DNA TGTGCCTGGAGTGGGGGGACAGGGAATGATGAAAAACTGTTTTTT. Amino acid sequence: CAWSGGTGNDEKLFF.

V usage is TRBV2 and J usage is TRBJ2-1; TRBD2 matches 13 bases. This CDR3 is built from 17 residues. Unmatched junction bases numbered 12, after V lost 3 bases and J lost 10 bases. Germline lookup yields CDR1 SNHLY and CDR2 FYNNEI. CDR3 residues: CASSDYGGLAGDLEQFF. DNA for the CDR3: TGTGCCAGCAGTGACTATGGCGGACTAGCGGGGGATTTAGAGCAGTTCTTC. Variable domain in full (rest from reference TRBV2 and TRBJ2-1): EPEVTQTPSHQVTQMGQEVILRCVPISNHLYFYWYRQILGQKVEFLVSFYNNEISEKSEIFDDQFSVERPDGSNFTLKIRSTKLEDSAMYFCASSDYGGLAGDLEQFFGPGTRLTVL.

The chain links TRBV7-9 to TRBJ2-1; TRBD2 matches at 9 bases. The CDR3 covers 13 residues. Germline trimming cut 6 bases from V and 7 bases from J; bases unmatched to any gene: 4. Germline V CDR1 and CDR2: SEHNR, FQNEAQ (reference sequence). The CDR3 is CASSNSGGNEQFF. CDR3 DNA sequence: TGTGCCAGCAGTAACAGCGGGGGGAATGAGCAGTTCTTC.

In regard to this clone: Other DNA sequences in this specimen translate into the identical CDR3. V is TRBV7-2 and J is TRBJ2-7; D is possibly TRBD1 or TRBD2 (5 bases each). Per the germline V gene, CDR1 is SGHTA and CDR2 is FQGNSA. CDR3 length: 15 amino acids. Deletions cut 1 base from V and 4 bases from J, with 14 bases between. CDR3 bases: TGTGCCAGCAGCTTAGGGCAGGGACGCGTATACGAGCAGTACTTC. Translation: CASSLGQGRVYEQYF.

The chain is built from TRBV7-9 and TRBJ2-7, with D unresolved. Per the germline V gene, CDR1 is SEHNR and CDR2 is FQNEAQ (reference sequence). Trimming cost V 4 bases and J 0 bases, with 10 bases left between them. The CDR3 loop spans 14 amino acids. The CDR3 region has the DNA TGTGCCAGCAGCTCCCCACAGTACTCCTACGAGCAGTACTTC. Translating gives CASSSPQYSYEQYF.

This clone has a single count. The chain is built from TRBV7-9 and TRBJ2-3, with TRBD1 as a possible D gene (6 bases). V was trimmed by 2 bases and J by 3 bases, leaving 15 bases between them. The CDR3 extends over 16 amino acids. Germline V CDR1 and CDR2: SEHNR, FQNEAQ (reference sequence). CDR3 DNA sequence: TGTGCCAGCAGCTTATCGAGGGGGAGACGAACAGATACGCAGTATTTT. Residues: CASSLSRGRRTDTQYF.

J is TRBJ2-2 and V is TRBV4-1; no clear D. The CDR3 has 15 amino acids. V lost 6 bases and J 1 base, leaving 12 bases between the germline ends. The germline CDR1 and CDR2 sequences are MGHRA and YSYEKL. The CDR3 DNA follows: TGCGCCAGCAGTTCTATGTTCGGGAACACCGGGGAGCTGTTTTTT. Encoded protein: CASSSMFGNTGELFF.

The chain uses TRBV6-1 and TRBJ1-2, with a weak D call TRBD1 (6 bases). The germline gives CDR1 MNHNS, CDR2 SASEGT. The V and J ends lost 3 bases and 0 bases respectively, with 11 bases between them. The CDR3 loop spans 15 amino acids. CDR3 DNA: TGTGCCAGCAGTGACTGGACAGCCTCTAACTATGGCTACACCTTC. This gives the protein CASSDWTASNYGYTF.

The chain carries TRBV6-1 and TRBJ1-5, with 12 bases identical to TRBD1. The CDR3 is 15 residues long. V was clipped by 5 bases and J by 4 bases; unmatched bases: 3. The germline V gene encodes CDR1 MNHNS and CDR2 SASEGT. The CDR3 reads CASSWDRGRNQPQHF. DNA for the CDR3: TGTGCCAGCAGTTGGGACAGGGGGCGGAATCAGCCCCAGCATTTT.

J is TRBJ2-7 and V is TRBV27; D uncertain. The V and J ends lost 0 bases and 1 base respectively, with 7 bases between them. The CDR3 contains 14 residues. CDR1 MNHEY and CDR2 SMNVEV come from the germline V gene (reference sequence). CDR3: CASSLSRVSYEQYF. DNA of the CDR3: TGTGCCAGCAGTTTATCCCGGGTGTCCTACGAGCAGTACTTC.

The chain employs TRBV7-9 and TRBJ1-2; D perhaps matches TRBD1 (5 bases). Looked up from germline, CDR1 is SEHNR and CDR2 is FQNEAQ (reference sequence). The CDR3 loop spans 15 amino acids. The germline V and J ends were trimmed by 1 base and 4 bases, with 13 bases remaining between them. The CDR3 nucleotides are TGTGCCAGCAGCTTAGGAGTGGTTGGGGGCTATGGCTACACCTTC. This codes for CASSLGVVGGYGYTF.

The chain carries TRBV5-4 and TRBJ1-2, with D unclear. Trimming left V 0 bases short and J 5 bases short, with 14 bases between. CDR3 size: 15 residues. CDR1 is SGHNT, CDR2 YYREEE, per germline (reference sequence). CDR3 sequence (DNA): TGTGCCAGCAGCTTGGGAGAAAATCTGATGTATGGCTACACCTTC. Its translation is CASSLGENLMYGYTF.

The chain combines TRBV7-2 with TRBJ2-5; TRBD1 matches 10 bases. The germline V gene encodes CDR1 SGHTA and CDR2 FQGNSA. The J segment lost 4 bases and the V segment lost 5 bases, leaving 10 bases of the junction unmatched. This CDR3 has 16 amino acids. CDR3 amino acids: CASSARTGGFGETQYF. The CDR3 DNA follows: TGTGCCAGCAGCGCGCGGACAGGGGGATTCGGAGAGACCCAGTACTTC.

This chain joins TRBV6-1 and TRBJ1-3, with D unclear. CDR1 and CDR2 from the germline V gene are MNHNS and SASEGT. Trimming cost V 9 bases and J 2 bases, with 14 bases left between them. The CDR3 covers 14 residues. CDR3: CASGPSDTGNTIYF. The CDR3 region has the DNA TGTGCCAGTGGCCCAAGCGACACTGGAAACACCATATATTTT.